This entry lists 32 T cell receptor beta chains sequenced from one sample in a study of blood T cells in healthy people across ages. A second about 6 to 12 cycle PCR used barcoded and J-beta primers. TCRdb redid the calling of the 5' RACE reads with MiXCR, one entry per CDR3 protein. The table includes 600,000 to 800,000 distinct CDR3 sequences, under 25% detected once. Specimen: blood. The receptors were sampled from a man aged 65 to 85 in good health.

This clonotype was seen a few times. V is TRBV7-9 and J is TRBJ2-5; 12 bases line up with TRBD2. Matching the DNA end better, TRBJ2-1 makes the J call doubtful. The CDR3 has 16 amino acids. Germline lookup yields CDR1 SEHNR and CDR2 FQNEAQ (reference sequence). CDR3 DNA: TGTGCCAGCAGCTCCAAGAGACTAGCGGGAGTTGGTGAGCAGTTCTTC. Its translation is CASSSKRLAGVGEQFF.

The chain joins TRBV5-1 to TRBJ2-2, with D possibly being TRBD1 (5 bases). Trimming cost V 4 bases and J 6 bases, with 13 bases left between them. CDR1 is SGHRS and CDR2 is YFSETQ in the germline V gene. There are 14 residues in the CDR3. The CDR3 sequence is CASSPRSGPGELFF. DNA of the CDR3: TGCGCCAGCAGCCCTCGTTCAGGGCCCGGGGAGCTGTTTTTT.

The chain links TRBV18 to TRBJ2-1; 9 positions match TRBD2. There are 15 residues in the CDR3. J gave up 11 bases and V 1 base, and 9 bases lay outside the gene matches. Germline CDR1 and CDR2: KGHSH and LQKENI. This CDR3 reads CASSPLAGESWKQFF. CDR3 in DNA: TGTGCCAGCTCACCACTAGCGGGAGAGTCTTGGAAGCAGTTCTTC. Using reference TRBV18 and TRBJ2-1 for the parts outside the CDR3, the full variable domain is NAGVMQNPRHLVRRRGQEARLRCSPMKGHSHVYWYRQLPEEGLKFMVYLQKENIIDESGMPKERFSAEFPKEGPSILRIQQVVRGDSAAYFCASSPLAGESWKQFFGPGTRLTVL.

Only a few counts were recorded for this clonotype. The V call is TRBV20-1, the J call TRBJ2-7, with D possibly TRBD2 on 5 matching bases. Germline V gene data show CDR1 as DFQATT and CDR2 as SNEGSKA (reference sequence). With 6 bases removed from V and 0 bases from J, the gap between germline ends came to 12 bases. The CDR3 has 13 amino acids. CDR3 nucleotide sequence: TGCAGTGCCGACGACGGGATCTCCTACGAGCAGTACTTC. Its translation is CSADDGISYEQYF.

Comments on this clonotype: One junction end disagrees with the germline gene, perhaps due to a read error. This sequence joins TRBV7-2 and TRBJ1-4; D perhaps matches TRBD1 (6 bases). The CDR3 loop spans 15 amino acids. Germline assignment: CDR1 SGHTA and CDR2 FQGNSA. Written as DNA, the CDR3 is TGTGTCAGCAGCTTAGGTCCAGGGGCTGGTGAAAAACTGTCTTTT. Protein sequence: CVSSLGPGAGEKLSF.

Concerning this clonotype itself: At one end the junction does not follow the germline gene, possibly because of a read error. The CDR3 nucleotides are TGTGCCAGCAGCCAAAGAGGGGAGACCCGGTACTTC. Amino acid sequence: CASSQRGETRYF. J is TRBJ2-5 and V is TRBV3-1; D could derive from TRBD1 or TRBD2 (5 bases each). The CDR3 is 12 amino acids. CDR1 is LGHDT and CDR2 is YNNKEL in the germline V gene (reference sequence).

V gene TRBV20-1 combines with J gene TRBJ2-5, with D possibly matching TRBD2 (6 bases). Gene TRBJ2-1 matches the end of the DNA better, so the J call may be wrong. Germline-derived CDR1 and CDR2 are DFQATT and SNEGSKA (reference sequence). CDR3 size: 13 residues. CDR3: CSASRDRGEEQFF. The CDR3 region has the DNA TGCAGTGCTTCGCGGGATAGGGGCGAGGAGCAGTTCTTC.

The CDR3, as DNA: TGCGCCAGCAGCCAAGAACCTACTAGAGATACGCAGTATTTT. This codes for CASSQEPTRDTQYF. The J gene is TRBJ2-3, the V gene TRBV4-1; D may be TRBD2 (5 bases). V was clipped by 0 bases and J by 5 bases, with 9 bases between them. Germline V gene sequence: CDR1 MGHRA, CDR2 YSYEKL. The CDR3 totals 14 residues.

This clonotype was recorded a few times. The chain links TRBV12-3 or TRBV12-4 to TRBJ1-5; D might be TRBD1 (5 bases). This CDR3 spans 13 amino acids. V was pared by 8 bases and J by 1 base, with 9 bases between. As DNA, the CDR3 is TGTGCCAGCGGGCAGGGAAGCAATCAGCCCCAGCATTTT. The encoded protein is CASGQGSNQPQHF.

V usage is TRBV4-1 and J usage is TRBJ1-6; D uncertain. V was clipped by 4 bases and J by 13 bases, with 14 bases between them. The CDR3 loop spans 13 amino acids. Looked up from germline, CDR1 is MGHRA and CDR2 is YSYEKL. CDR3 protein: CASSPRQNNPLHF. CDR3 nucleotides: TGCGCCAGCAGCCCCCGACAAAATAACCCCCTCCACTTT.

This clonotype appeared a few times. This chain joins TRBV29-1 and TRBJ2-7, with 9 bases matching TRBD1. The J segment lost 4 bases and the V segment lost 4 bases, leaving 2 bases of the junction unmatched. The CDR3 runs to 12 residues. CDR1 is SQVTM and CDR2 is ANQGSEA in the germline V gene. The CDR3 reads CSVAGQGYEQYF. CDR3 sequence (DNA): TGCAGCGTTGCGGGACAGGGTTACGAGCAGTACTTC.

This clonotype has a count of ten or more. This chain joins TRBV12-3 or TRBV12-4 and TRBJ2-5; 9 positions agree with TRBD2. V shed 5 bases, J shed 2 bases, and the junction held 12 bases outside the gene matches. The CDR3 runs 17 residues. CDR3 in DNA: TGTGCCAGCAGTCCCCCAGGTGTTACTAGCGGGCAAGAGACCCAGTACTTC. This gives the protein CASSPPGVTSGQETQYF.

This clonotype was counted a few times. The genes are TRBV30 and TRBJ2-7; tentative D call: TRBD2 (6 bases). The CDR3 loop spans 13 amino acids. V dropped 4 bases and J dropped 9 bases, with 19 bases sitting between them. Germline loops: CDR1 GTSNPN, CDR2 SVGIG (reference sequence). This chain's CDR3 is CAWTEGSGGGQYF. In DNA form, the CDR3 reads TGTGCCTGGACCGAGGGTAGCGGCGGAGGGCAGTACTTC.

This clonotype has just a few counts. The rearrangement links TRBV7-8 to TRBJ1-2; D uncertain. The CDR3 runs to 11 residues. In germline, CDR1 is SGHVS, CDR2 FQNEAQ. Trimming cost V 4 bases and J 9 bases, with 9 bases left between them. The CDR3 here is CASSSGPRYTF. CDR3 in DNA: TGTGCCAGCAGCTCCGGGCCCCGCTACACCTTC.

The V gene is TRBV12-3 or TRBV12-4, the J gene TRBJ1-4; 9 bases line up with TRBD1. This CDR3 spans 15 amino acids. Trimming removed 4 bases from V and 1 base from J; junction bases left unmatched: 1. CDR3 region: CASSWGQGTNEKLFF. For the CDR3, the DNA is TGTGCCAGCAGTTGGGGACAGGGAACTAATGAAAAACTGTTTTTT.

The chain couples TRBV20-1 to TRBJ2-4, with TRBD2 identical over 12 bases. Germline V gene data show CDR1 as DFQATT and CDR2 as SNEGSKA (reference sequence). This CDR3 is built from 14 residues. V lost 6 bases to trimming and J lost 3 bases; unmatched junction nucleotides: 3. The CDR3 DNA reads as TGCAGTGCCCTGGGACTAGCGGGCAAAAACATTCAGTACTTC. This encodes CSALGLAGKNIQYF.

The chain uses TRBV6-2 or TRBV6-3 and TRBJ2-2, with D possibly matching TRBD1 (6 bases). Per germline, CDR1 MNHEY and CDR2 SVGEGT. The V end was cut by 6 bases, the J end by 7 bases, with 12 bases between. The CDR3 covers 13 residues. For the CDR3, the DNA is TGTGCCAGCAGACGACAGGTTGTCGGGGAGCTGTTTTTT. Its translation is CASRRQVVGELFF.

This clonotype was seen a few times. The CDR3 loop is CASSIRREGNIQYF. CDR3 DNA sequence: TGTGCCAGTAGTATCCGAAGAGAAGGGAACATTCAGTACTTC. This chain connects TRBV19 to TRBJ2-4, with D uncertain. From germline, CDR1 is LNHDA and CDR2 SQIVND (reference sequence). The CDR3 has 14 amino acids. V lost 3 bases and J lost 7, with 13 bases in between.

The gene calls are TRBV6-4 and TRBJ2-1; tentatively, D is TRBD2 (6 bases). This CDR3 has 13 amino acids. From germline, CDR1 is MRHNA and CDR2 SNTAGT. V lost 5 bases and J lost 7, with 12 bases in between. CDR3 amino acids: CASSTQGTNEQFF. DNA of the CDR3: TGTGCCAGCAGTACACAAGGGACTAATGAGCAGTTCTTC.

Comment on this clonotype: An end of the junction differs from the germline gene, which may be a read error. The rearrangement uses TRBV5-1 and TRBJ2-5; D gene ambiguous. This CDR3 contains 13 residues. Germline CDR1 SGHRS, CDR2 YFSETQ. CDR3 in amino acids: CASSLMAQETQYF. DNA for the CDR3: TGTGCCAGCAGCTTGATGGCCCAAGAGACCCAGTACTTC.

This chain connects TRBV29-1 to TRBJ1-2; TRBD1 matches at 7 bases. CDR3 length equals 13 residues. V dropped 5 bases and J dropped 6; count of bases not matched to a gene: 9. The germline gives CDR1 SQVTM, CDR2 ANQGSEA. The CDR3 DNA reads TGCAGCGTTAAGCCCGGGACAGATAATGGCTACACCTTC. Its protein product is CSVKPGTDNGYTF.

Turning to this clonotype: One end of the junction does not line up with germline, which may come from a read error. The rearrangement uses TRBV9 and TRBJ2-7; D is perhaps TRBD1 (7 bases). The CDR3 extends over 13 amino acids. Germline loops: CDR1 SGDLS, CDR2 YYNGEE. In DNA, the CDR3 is TGCGCCACAGCCGGGCCCAGGGGGGACGAGCAGTACTTC. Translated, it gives CATAGPRGDEQYF.

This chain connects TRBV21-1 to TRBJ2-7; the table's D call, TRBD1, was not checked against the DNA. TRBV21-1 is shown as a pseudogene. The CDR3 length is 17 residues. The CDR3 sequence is CASSPRGGSGRYYEQYF. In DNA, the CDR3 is TGTGCCAGCAGCCCCCGGGGTGGTAGCGGGAGGTACTACGAGCAGTACTTC.

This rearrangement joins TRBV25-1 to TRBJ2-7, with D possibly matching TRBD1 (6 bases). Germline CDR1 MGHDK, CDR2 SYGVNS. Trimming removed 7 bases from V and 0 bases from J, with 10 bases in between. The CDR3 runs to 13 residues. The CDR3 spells CASTGVSSYEQYF. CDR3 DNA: TGTGCCAGCACAGGGGTGAGCTCCTACGAGCAGTACTTC.

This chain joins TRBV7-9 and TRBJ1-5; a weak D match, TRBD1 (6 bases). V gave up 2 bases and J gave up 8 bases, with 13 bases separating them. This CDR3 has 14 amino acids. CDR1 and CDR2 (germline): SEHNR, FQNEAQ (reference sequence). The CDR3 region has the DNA TGTGCCAGCAGCTTAACAGGGCGCCAGGAGCCCCAGCATTTT. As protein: CASSLTGRQEPQHF.

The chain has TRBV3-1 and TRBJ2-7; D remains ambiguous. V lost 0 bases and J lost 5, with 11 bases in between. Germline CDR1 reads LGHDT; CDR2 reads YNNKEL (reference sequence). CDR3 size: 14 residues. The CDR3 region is CASSQDNYFHEQYF. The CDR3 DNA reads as TGTGCCAGCAGCCAAGATAACTATTTCCACGAGCAGTACTTC.

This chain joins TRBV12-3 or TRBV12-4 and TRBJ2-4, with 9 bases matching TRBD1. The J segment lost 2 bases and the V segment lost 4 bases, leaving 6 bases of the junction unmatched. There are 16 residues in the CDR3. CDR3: CASSYSGTGTKNIQYF. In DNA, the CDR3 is TGTGCCAGCAGTTACTCCGGGACAGGGACCAAAAACATTCAGTACTTC.

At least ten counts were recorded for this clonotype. The CDR3 nucleotides are TGCAGTGCTACCGGGGTAATCTCTGGAAACACCATATATTTT. Protein product: CSATGVISGNTIYF. The chain joins TRBV20-1 to TRBJ1-3; no clear D gene. CDR3 length: 14 residues. Per the germline V gene, CDR1 is DFQATT and CDR2 is SNEGSKA (reference sequence). Trimming left V 4 bases short and J 0 bases short, with 10 bases between.

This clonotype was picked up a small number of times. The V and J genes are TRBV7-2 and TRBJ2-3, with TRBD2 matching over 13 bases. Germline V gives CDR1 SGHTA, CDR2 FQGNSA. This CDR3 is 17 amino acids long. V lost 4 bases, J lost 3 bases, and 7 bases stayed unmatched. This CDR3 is CASSSGTSGMRTDTQYF. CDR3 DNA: TGTGCCAGCAGCTCCGGGACTAGCGGGATGAGGACAGATACGCAGTATTTT.

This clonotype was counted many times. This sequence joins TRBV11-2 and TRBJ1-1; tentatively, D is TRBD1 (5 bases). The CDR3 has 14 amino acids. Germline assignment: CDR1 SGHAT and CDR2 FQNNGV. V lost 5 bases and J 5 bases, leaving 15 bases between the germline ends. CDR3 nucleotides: TGTGCCAGCAGCCCCCGTGGGGGGGTAACTGAAGCTTTCTTT. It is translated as CASSPRGGVTEAFF.

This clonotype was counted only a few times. In DNA form, the CDR3 reads TGTGCCAGCAGTTACGCGACTAGCGGGCGGCGAGAGACCCAGTACTTC. Its protein product is CASSYATSGRRETQYF. The rearrangement uses TRBV6-2 or TRBV6-3 and TRBJ2-5, with TRBD2 identical over 10 bases. The V and J ends lost 2 bases and 4 bases, in that order; junction bases with no gene match: 7. The CDR3 extends over 16 amino acids. Germline CDR1 and CDR2: MNHEY and SVGEGT.

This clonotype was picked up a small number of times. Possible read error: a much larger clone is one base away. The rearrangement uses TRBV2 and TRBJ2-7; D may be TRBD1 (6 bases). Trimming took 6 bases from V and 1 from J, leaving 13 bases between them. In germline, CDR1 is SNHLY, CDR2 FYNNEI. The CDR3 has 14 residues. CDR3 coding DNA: TGTGCCAGCAGCCGACAGGAGATGTCCTACGAGCAGTACTTC. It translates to CASSRQEMSYEQYF.